The rows below give T cell receptor beta chains drawn from one sample of a study of blood T cell repertoires in COVID-19. Repertoires were generated with immunoSEQ multiplex PCR, while TCRdb's copy carries only in-frame clones and drops some. The table lists almost 250,000 clones, 65% to 90% of them singletons, with approximately 8.2% in the top ten. Sequencing was done on a sample of PBMCs or T cells enriched from blood (not recorded which). Every receptor here comes from a woman between 50 and 59 years old with acute COVID-19. CDR3s include the opening cysteine and the closing phenylalanine or tryptophan. A D gene is named only where the DNA matches it firmly.

CASTNMGAGRDPQHF	TRBV6-5	-
CASSPGGSNEQFF	TRBV19	-
CAISSGGVETQYF	TRBV10-3	TRBD2
CSASRTGMYEQFF	TRBV20-1	TRBD1
CASSLPGQGTEAFF	TRBV27	TRBD1
CASSKEGPSPLHF	TRBV6-5	-
CAWTPVGQGTGNTIYF	TRBV30	TRBD1
CASNFNFGDRAFF	TRBV6-5	-
CASSRDFDNEQFF	TRBV5-6	-
CASSPGQRMNTEAFF	TRBV4-3	TRBD1
CASSPTLLSGEKLFF	TRBV3-1/TRBV3-2	-
CASSPGNEAFF	TRBV3-1/TRBV3-2	-
CAWRPSGTGGRGYTF	TRBV30	TRBD1
CASSQATGQPLNYGYTF	TRBV4-1	-
CALRGSSYNEQFF	TRBV30	TRBD2
CASSPTGEYGYTF	TRBV12-3/TRBV12-4	TRBD1
CASSLSPRGDSPLHF	TRBV5-6	-
CATGAGEVTDTQYF	TRBV10-1	-
CASNPTTGKTYEQYF	TRBV19	TRBD1
CASSLDVTGIDGYTF	TRBV7-2	TRBD1
CASSFNRGRAYGYTF	TRBV27	TRBD1
CASRRQGEAFF	TRBV11-2	TRBD1
CASSPTGGVKPQHF	TRBV6-2/TRBV6-3	TRBD1
CSVELADSSYEQYF	TRBV29-1	TRBD2
CASSSGQRFGYTF	TRBV7-2	-
CASSQSDRGSGNTIYF	TRBV3-1/TRBV3-2	TRBD1
CASSLAGPTFEQYF	TRBV11-2	-
CASSASLVSSYNEQFF	TRBV3-1/TRBV3-2	-
CSVEDGRREAHRFGYTF	TRBV29-1	-
CASSVGQGVSYEQYF	TRBV18	TRBD1
CASSARYSPLHF	TRBV13	-
CASSQDAQESIF	TRBV4-3	-
CASRGTGMNTEAFF	TRBV27	TRBD1
CASSLGGTGGYEQYF	TRBV5-1	TRBD1
CASSLAGRSYEQYF	TRBV7-9	-
CASSIDREINQPQHF	TRBV2	TRBD1
CASAYETTAYNEQFF	TRBV4-2	-
CASSPPHPLARINYGYTF	TRBV18	-
CASSLWGSGQETQYF	TRBV28	-
CASRRQASTDTQYF	TRBV6-5	-
CASSFGQYSGNTIYF	TRBV7-9	-
CASSLSGTAYGYTF	TRBV11-2	-
CASSYDTGAREQYF	TRBV6-2/TRBV6-3	TRBD1
CASSLRGDRDYGYTF	TRBV7-2	TRBD1
CASSLEGGYTEAFF	TRBV28	-
CASSLTGDSFGYTF	TRBV7-9	TRBD1
CASRFLYEQGSPLHF	TRBV12-1	-
CASSQVTNYGYTF	TRBV5-1	-